This T cell receptor (beta chain) was sequenced for a study of T-cell memory formation after mild COVID-19. TCRdb analysed the 5' RACE reads with MiXCR anew, one entry per CDR3 protein. This table holds 350,000 to 500,000 distinct CDR3 sequences, approximately 19% found once. Findings and limits, study-wide: Later expanders leaned toward CD4+, whereas clones contracting from day 15 to 85 were balanced CD4/CD8.

J gave up 3 bases and V 6 bases, and 6 bases lay outside the gene matches. This CDR3 contains 14 residues. Germline-derived CDR1 and CDR2 are SGHTA and FQGNSA. Concerning this clonotype itself: Antigen specificity is unknown.

V is TRBV7-2 and J is TRBJ1-2; 8 bases match TRBD1. This TCR came from a man aged 18-30 years who had mild COVID-19 (a few samples of this study predate the infection). Cell type and time point are not known. Material for sequencing was PBMCs or a T cell subset sorted from them (not recorded which). The DNA for the CDR3 is TGTGCCAGCAGATCAGGGGGCCTAGACTATGGCTACACCTTC. Encoded protein: CASRSGGLDYGYTF.